Shown below are 16 T cell receptor beta chains from a single sample sequenced in a study of blood T cell repertoires in COVID-19. Profiling relied on immunoSEQ multiplex PCR, and the TCRdb table lists in-frame clones only, not all of them. The repertoire consists of roughly 200,000 clones, with roughly 80% occurring once and the leading ten covering 11%. The sample was peripheral blood. The receptors derive from a middle-aged woman with COVID-19, enrolled during active disease.

The chain couples TRBV3-1 (or the pseudogene TRBV3-2) to TRBJ2-1, with D maybe TRBD1 (6 bases). The CDR3 spans 14 residues. The V gene lost 3 bases and the J gene lost 9 bases, with 15 bases spanning the gap. Germline V gene lookup returns CDR1 LGHDT and CDR2 YNNKEL (reference sequence). In DNA, the CDR3 is TGTGCCAGCAGCCATAAAGCGTTAGGGGGTGAGCAGTTCTTC. Translation: CASSHKALGGEQFF.

The rearrangement joins TRBV2 to TRBJ1-1; TRBD1 agrees at 10 bases. Looked up from germline, CDR1 is SNHLY and CDR2 is FYNNEI. The CDR3 totals 14 residues. After removal of 6 bases from V and 4 bases from J, the junction contained 5 bases not matched to a gene. The CDR3, as DNA: TGTGCCAGCAGCAGACAGGGGGCGCTCACTGAAGCTTTCTTT. Protein: CASSRQGALTEAFF.

This clone is a singleton in its sample. V is TRBV24-1 and J is TRBJ1-2, with a possible D match to TRBD1 (5 bases). V gave up 7 bases and J gave up 4 bases, with 9 bases separating them. The CDR3 consists of 12 residues. Germline V gene data show CDR1 as KGHDR and CDR2 as SFDVKD. Written as DNA, the CDR3 is TGTGCCACCAGGGGTCAGGGCTATGGCTACACCTTC. Its protein is CATRGQGYGYTF.

This chain connects TRBV9 to TRBJ2-5; TRBD2 matches at 10 bases. V dropped 3 bases and J dropped 9; count of bases not matched to a gene: 8. Per germline, CDR1 SGDLS and CDR2 YYNGEE. This CDR3 is built from 14 residues. The CDR3 reads CASSAQGAGGAQYF. The CDR3 DNA is TGTGCCAGCAGCGCCCAAGGAGCGGGAGGGGCCCAGTACTTC.

The gene calls are TRBV7-9 and TRBJ2-1, with 8 bases lining up with TRBD1. From germline, CDR1 is SEHNR and CDR2 FQNEAQ (reference sequence). CDR3 length equals 15 residues. After removal of 2 bases from V and 4 bases from J, the junction contained 4 bases not matched to a gene. DNA for the CDR3: TGTGCCAGCAGCTTATCCAGGGGGCTGTACAATGAGCAGTTCTTC. This encodes CASSLSRGLYNEQFF. Variable domain in full (rest from reference TRBV7-9 and TRBJ2-1): DTGVSQNPRHKITKRGQNVTFRCDPISEHNRLYWYRQTLGQGPEFLTYFQNEAQLEKSRLLSDRFSAERPKGSFSTLEIQRTEQGDSAMYLCASSLSRGLYNEQFFGPGTRLTVL.

The chain employs TRBV28 and TRBJ2-1; 13 bases agree with TRBD2. Trimming cost V 7 bases and J 7 bases; bases outside gene matches: 7. The length of the CDR3 is 15 residues. CDR1 and CDR2 (germline): MDHEN, SYDVKM. For the CDR3, the DNA is TGTGCCAGCAAACTAGCGGGAGGGCCTGGAAATGAGCAGTTCTTC. Its protein is CASKLAGGPGNEQFF.

The V call is TRBV24-1, the J call TRBJ2-1, with 7 nucleotides matching TRBD2. V lost 7 bases, J lost 6 bases, and 5 bases stayed unmatched. This CDR3 comprises 13 residues. The germline CDR1 and CDR2 sequences are KGHDR and SFDVKD. Written as DNA, the CDR3 is TGTGCCACCAGCGGACTAGTTGGCAATGAGCAGTTCTTC. Translating it yields CATSGLVGNEQFF.

Only one count was recorded for this clone. The chain uses TRBV27 and TRBJ2-1; 8 bases map to TRBD1. The V gene end was trimmed by 2 bases and the J gene end by 10 bases; junction bases not matched to a gene: 1. The CDR3 runs to 12 residues. Germline values: CDR1 MNHEY, CDR2 SMNVEV (reference sequence). The CDR3 region is CASSLDRGEQFF. CDR3 bases: TGTGCCAGCAGTTTAGACAGGGGAGAGCAGTTCTTC.

This sequence joins TRBV5-1 and TRBJ2-5; D unresolved. The CDR3 has 15 amino acids. Germline values: CDR1 SGHRS, CDR2 YFSETQ. V was pared by 3 bases and J by 5 bases, with 17 bases between. The CDR3 spells CASSSRRSPGETQYF. CDR3 in DNA: TGCGCCAGCAGCTCCCGGCGGTCCCCCGGGGAGACCCAGTACTTC.

With respect to this clone: The sample has other DNA sequences that encode this CDR3 too. V gene TRBV20-1 combines with J gene TRBJ2-1; 8 bases align to TRBD2. V dropped 3 bases and J dropped 3; count of bases not matched to a gene: 4. The CDR3 is 14 amino acids. Germline V gene lookup returns CDR1 DFQATT and CDR2 SNEGSKA (reference sequence). The CDR3 loop is CSASQLAVYNEQFF. In DNA, the CDR3 is TGCAGTGCTAGTCAACTAGCGGTCTACAATGAGCAGTTCTTC.

The chain links TRBV27 to TRBJ2-1; 9 bases are shared with TRBD1. CDR3 size: 15 residues. Per germline, CDR1 MNHEY and CDR2 SMNVEV (reference sequence). The ends lost 6 bases at V and 9 bases at J; junction bases unmatched: 12. Here the CDR3 reads CASSRMTGGPPEQFF. CDR3 in DNA: TGTGCCAGCAGCCGGATGACAGGGGGGCCTCCTGAGCAGTTCTTC.

The chain carries TRBV18 and TRBJ2-7; 8 bases fit TRBD2. J was trimmed by 6 bases and V by 3 bases; bases with no gene match: 10. CDR1 is KGHSH, CDR2 LQKENI, per germline. The CDR3 totals 15 residues. The CDR3 protein is CASSPSGGPDGEQYV. The CDR3 DNA sequence: TGTGCCAGCTCACCTTCGGGGGGGCCGGATGGCGAGCAGTACGTC.

The chain links TRBV2 to TRBJ2-1; 11 bases match TRBD2. V shed 6 bases and J 2 bases; nucleotides not matched to a gene: 6. Per the germline V gene, CDR1 is SNHLY and CDR2 is FYNNEI. This CDR3 is built from 16 residues. CDR3: CASRPVAGGTYNEQFF. The CDR3 DNA sequence: TGTGCCAGCAGGCCGGTAGCGGGAGGGACCTACAATGAGCAGTTCTTC. Drawing the rest from reference TRBV2 and TRBJ2-1, the complete variable domain is EPEVTQTPSHQVTQMGQEVILRCVPISNHLYFYWYRQILGQKVEFLVSFYNNEISEKSEIFDDQFSVERPDGSNFTLKIRSTKLEDSAMYFCASRPVAGGTYNEQFFGPGTRLTVL.

On this clone: One junction end disagrees with the germline gene, perhaps due to a read error. J is TRBJ1-4 and V is TRBV20-1, with 7 bases identical to TRBD1. Germline CDR1 DFQATT, CDR2 SNEGSKA (reference sequence). The CDR3 extends over 10 amino acids. The CDR3: CSVLTGAPFF. CDR3 bases: TGCAGTGTCTTAACAGGGGCACCTTTTTTC.

This chain uses TRBV27 with TRBJ2-2; the D gene is possibly TRBD1 (6 bases). In germline, CDR1 is MNHEY, CDR2 SMNVEV (reference sequence). Trimming took 3 bases from V and 5 from J, leaving 7 bases between them. The CDR3 has 13 residues. The CDR3 region is CASSFTGTGELFF. The DNA of the CDR3 is TGTGCCAGCAGTTTTACAGGGACCGGGGAGCTGTTTTTT.

This clone was counted only a few times. This sequence joins TRBV7-2 and TRBJ2-4; 12 bases fit TRBD1. CDR3 length: 15 amino acids. In germline, CDR1 is SGHTA, CDR2 FQGNSA. V lost 3 bases to trimming and J lost 6 bases; unmatched junction nucleotides: 3. The DNA for the CDR3 is TGTGCCAGCAGCTTGGGACAGGGGGCTCTAAACATTCAGTACTTC. As protein: CASSLGQGALNIQYF.